These 12 T cell receptor beta chains share one sample of origin, sequenced in a study of control samples from healthy donors and cancer patients. Assay used: immunoSEQ multiplex PCR; TCRdb lists only in-frame clones, some missing. Of about 54,000 clones in the sample, 95% to 97% were seen once. The sequenced material came from blood. The receptor set was obtained from a woman aged 25 to 39 in good health.

V gene TRBV10-1 combines with J gene TRBJ2-3; D may be TRBD1 (6 bases). Germline lookup yields CDR1 WNHNN and CDR2 SYGVQD (reference sequence). The CDR3 loop spans 13 amino acids. Trimming left V 3 bases short and J 8 bases short, with 12 bases between. CDR3 sequence reads: CASSELGTTTQYF. The CDR3 nucleotides read TGCGCCAGCAGTGAACTCGGGACAACTACGCAGTATTTT.

This chain uses TRBV6-5 with TRBJ2-7, with TRBD1 identical over 8 bases. With 6 bases clipped from V and 5 bases from J, the junction kept 12 bases outside the gene matches. Germline assignment: CDR1 MNHEY and CDR2 SVGAGI. The CDR3 sequence is 15 residues long. CDR3 residues: CASRMTPTGGNEQYF. For the CDR3, the DNA is TGTGCCAGCAGGATGACCCCCACAGGGGGAAACGAGCAGTACTTC.

The CDR3 sequence is CASSNTGAGGYTF. CDR3 sequence (DNA): TGTGCCAGTAGTAACACAGGGGCGGGGGGCTACACCTTC. V usage is TRBV19 and J usage is TRBJ1-2, with 7 bases fitting TRBD1. This CDR3 region has 13 residues. V was clipped by 4 bases and J by 8 bases; unmatched bases: 7. CDR1 is LNHDA and CDR2 is SQIVND in the germline V gene (reference sequence).

The genes are TRBV6-1 and TRBJ2-7, with unresolved D. CDR1 MNHNS and CDR2 SASEGT come from the germline V gene. The CDR3 totals 13 residues. The germline V and J ends were trimmed by 2 bases and 9 bases, with 14 bases remaining between them. CDR3 sequence: CASSEMWYEGQYF. The CDR3 coding sequence is TGTGCCAGCAGTGAAATGTGGTATGAAGGGCAGTACTTC.

The V and J genes are TRBV28 and TRBJ2-7, with 8 bases identical to TRBD1. Germline CDR1 and CDR2: MDHEN and SYDVKM. There are 15 residues in the CDR3. Trimming cost V 7 bases and J 2 bases; bases outside gene matches: 10. The CDR3 DNA reads TGTGCCAGCATCATGACGGGACAGGTCCCCTACGAGCAGTACTTC. Translated: CASIMTGQVPYEQYF.

This sequence joins TRBV5-6 and TRBJ2-3; TRBD2 agrees at 7 bases. The CDR3 is made up of 16 amino acids. With 2 bases clipped from V and 3 bases from J, the junction kept 9 bases outside the gene matches. In germline, CDR1 is SGHDT, CDR2 YYEEEE. CDR3 loop: CASSFPRTSRTDTQYF. The CDR3 DNA follows: TGTGCCAGCAGCTTTCCCCGGACTAGTCGAACAGATACGCAGTATTTT. Drawing the rest from reference TRBV5-6 and TRBJ2-3, the complete variable domain is DAGVTQSPTHLIKTRGQQVTLRCSPKSGHDTVSWYQQALGQGPQFIFQYYEEEERQRGNFPDRFSGHQFPNYSSELNVNALLLGDSALYLCASSFPRTSRTDTQYFGPGTRLTVL.

CDR3: CASSQDSYSNQPQHF. The DNA of the CDR3 is TGTGCCAGCAGCCAGGACAGTTATAGCAATCAGCCCCAGCATTTT. The V gene is TRBV2, the J gene TRBJ1-5, with D perhaps TRBD1 (6 bases). Germline V gives CDR1 SNHLY, CDR2 FYNNEI. The CDR3 spans 15 residues. Trimming removed 6 bases at V and 0 bases at J, with 12 bases between.

The genes are TRBV6-6 and TRBJ1-4; D is unclear. Germline CDR1 reads MNHNY; CDR2 reads SVGAGI (reference sequence). V was shortened by 5 bases and J by 2 bases, with 21 bases between the two germline ends. The CDR3 spans 18 residues. The CDR3 loop is CASSQRAASYSTNEKLFF. The CDR3, as DNA: TGTGCCAGCAGTCAACGTGCCGCTTCCTATTCCACTAATGAAAAACTGTTTTTT.

The rearrangement joins TRBV27 to TRBJ2-2, with 9 positions matching TRBD2. The V and J ends lost 8 bases and 7 bases, in that order; junction bases with no gene match: 11. The CDR3 has 15 residues. CDR1 is MNHEY, CDR2 SMNVEV, per germline (reference sequence). CDR3 loop: CASSQSGGRGGELFF. In DNA, the CDR3 is TGTGCCAGCTCCCAGAGTGGCGGGAGGGGCGGGGAGCTGTTTTTT.

V and J are TRBV28 and TRBJ2-3, with 12 bases fitting TRBD2. This CDR3 spans 17 amino acids. After removal of 5 bases from V and 0 bases from J, the junction contained 6 bases not matched to a gene. Germline V gene sequence: CDR1 MDHEN, CDR2 SYDVKM. The CDR3 region has the DNA TGTGCCAGCAGTCCCGGACTAGCGGGACGTAGCACAGATACGCAGTATTTT. This sequence encodes CASSPGLAGRSTDTQYF. The whole variable domain, remainder taken from reference TRBV28 and TRBJ2-3, is DVKVTQSSRYLVKRTGEKVFLECVQDMDHENMFWYRQDPGLGLRLIYFSYDVKMKEKGDIPEGYSVSREKKERFSLILESASTNQTSMYLCASSPGLAGRSTDTQYFGPGTRLTVL.

The chain combines TRBV29-1 with TRBJ2-7; D is possibly TRBD1 (6 bases). The CDR3 extends over 12 amino acids. The germline CDR1 and CDR2 sequences are SQVTM and ANQGSEA. Trimming removed 4 bases from V and 3 bases from J, with 10 bases in between. Here the CDR3 reads CSVGLTGYEQYF. The DNA for the CDR3 is TGCAGCGTTGGATTGACAGGCTACGAGCAGTACTTC.

This rearrangement joins TRBV9 to TRBJ1-6, with D tentatively TRBD1 (6 bases). The germline V and J ends were trimmed by 4 bases and 10 bases, with 15 bases remaining between them. Per germline, CDR1 SGDLS and CDR2 YYNGEE. The length of the CDR3 is 14 residues. DNA for the CDR3: TGTGCCAGCAGCCAAGGGGGGATGGGATCACCCCTCCACTTT. Translated: CASSQGGMGSPLHF.